This is a list of T cell receptor beta chains from one sample in a study of technical replicates of blood from several donors. Clones were read by immunoSEQ multiplex PCR, and TCRdb kept only the in-frame ones, dropping some. Of 80,000 or so clones in the sample, just over 95% are singletons; the top ten hold about 0.2%. Source material: T cells isolated from PBMCs. The receptors originated from a human donor in good health. CDR3s include the opening cysteine and the closing phenylalanine or tryptophan. D genes are given only for firm matches. Expanded clones get a size class; other rows say once, few or many, or leave the size out.

J gene: TRBJ2-3; V gene: TRBV5-1; clone size: NA; D gene: NA; CDR3 DNA: TGCGCCAGCAGCTTGCAAACAGATACGCAGTATTTT; CDR3 protein: CASSLQTDTQYF
J gene: TRBJ2-1; V gene: TRBV2; clone size: NA; D gene: TRBD1; CDR3 DNA: TGTGCCAGCAGGAGGGGGCCTCTGGACAGGGTGGGCAATGAGCAGTTCTTC; CDR3 protein: CASRRGPLDRVGNEQFF
J gene: TRBJ1-2; V gene: TRBV5-5; clone size: NA; D gene: NA; CDR3 DNA: TGTGCCAGCAGACAAACAGCGGGGTCAGCAGTTTATGGCTACACCTTC; CDR3 protein: CASRQTAGSAVYGYTF
J gene: TRBJ2-2; V gene: TRBV29-1; clone size: NA; D gene: NA; CDR3 DNA: TGCAGCGGTAGCGGCACCGGGGAGCTGTTTTTT; CDR3 protein: CSGSGTGELFF
J gene: TRBJ2-3; V gene: TRBV10-3; clone size: once; D gene: TRBD1; CDR3 DNA: TGTGCCATCAGTAGACAGGGACGAACAGATACGCAGTATTTT; CDR3 protein: CAISRQGRTDTQYF
J gene: TRBJ2-4; V gene: TRBV28; clone size: NA; D gene: NA; CDR3 DNA: TGTGCCAGCAGTTTAATATACAGGAAAAACATTCAGTACTTC; CDR3 protein: CASSLIYRKNIQYF
J gene: TRBJ2-2; V gene: TRBV4-1; clone size: NA; D gene: TRBD2; CDR3 DNA: TGCGCCAGCAGCCATCACGGGACTAGCGGGCCGAACACCGGGGAGCTGTTTTTT; CDR3 protein: CASSHHGTSGPNTGELFF
J gene: TRBJ1-5; V gene: TRBV10-3; clone size: once; D gene: NA; CDR3 DNA: TGTGCCATCAGTGACGTCGAGCTCAATCAGCCCCAGCATTTT; CDR3 protein: CAISDVELNQPQHF
J gene: TRBJ1-2; V gene: TRBV14; clone size: NA; D gene: NA; CDR3 DNA: TGTGCCAGCAGCCTCGGGAGGGTTGGAGGCTACACCTTC; CDR3 protein: CASSLGRVGGYTF
J gene: TRBJ1-2; V gene: TRBV5-1; clone size: once; D gene: NA; CDR3 DNA: TGCGCCAGCAGCGACCCCAGGGGATTCTATGGCTACACCTTC; CDR3 protein: CASSDPRGFYGYTF
J gene: TRBJ1-1; V gene: TRBV29-1; clone size: once; D gene: TRBD1; CDR3 DNA: TGCAGCCCCCGGGGGGACAGGGGTGAAGCTTTCTTT; CDR3 protein: CSPRGDRGEAFF
J gene: TRBJ1-3; V gene: TRBV29-1; clone size: NA; D gene: NA; CDR3 DNA: TGCAGCATACAGGTTCTCTCTGGAAACACCATATATTTT; CDR3 protein: CSIQVLSGNTIYF
J gene: TRBJ2-3; V gene: TRBV30; clone size: NA; D gene: NA; CDR3 DNA: TGTGCCTGGGGACGGGGGGCCGGAGATACGCAGTATTTT; CDR3 protein: CAWGRGAGDTQYF
J gene: TRBJ2-7; V gene: TRBV27; clone size: NA; D gene: NA; CDR3 DNA: TGTGCCAGCAGGACCCTAAGACTACCGAATTACGAGCAGTACTTC; CDR3 protein: CASRTLRLPNYEQYF
J gene: TRBJ2-1; V gene: TRBV27; clone size: NA; D gene: TRBD2; CDR3 DNA: TGTGCCAGCAGTCAGGGGACTAGCGGATACAATGAGCAGTTCTTC; CDR3 protein: CASSQGTSGYNEQFF
J gene: TRBJ1-2; V gene: TRBV5-6; clone size: NA; D gene: TRBD1; CDR3 DNA: TGTGCCAGCAGCTTTTTCCCGACAGGGGTAGTTGGCTACACCTTC; CDR3 protein: CASSFFPTGVVGYTF
J gene: TRBJ1-4; V gene: TRBV6-6; clone size: NA; D gene: NA; CDR3 DNA: TGTGCCAGCTTAGTGGATGAAAAACTGTTTTTT; CDR3 protein: CASLVDEKLFF
J gene: TRBJ1-5; V gene: TRBV4-1; clone size: NA; D gene: NA; CDR3 DNA: TGCGCCAGCAGCCAAGACTACGATGTGAAGCCCCAGCATTTT; CDR3 protein: CASSQDYDVKPQHF
J gene: TRBJ2-2; V gene: TRBV7-2; clone size: NA; D gene: NA; CDR3 DNA: TGTGCCAGCAGCTTAGCATCACAGCCAAACACCGGGGAGCTGTTTTTT; CDR3 protein: CASSLASQPNTGELFF
J gene: TRBJ2-7; V gene: TRBV7-2; clone size: NA; D gene: NA; CDR3 DNA: TGTGCCAGCAGCTTAGCACTCGCGGGGAACTACGAGCAGTACTTC; CDR3 protein: CASSLALAGNYEQYF
J gene: TRBJ1-5; V gene: TRBV29-1; clone size: once; D gene: NA; CDR3 DNA: TGCAGCGTAATGACCACGCGGGGTCAGCCCCAGCATTTT; CDR3 protein: CSVMTTRGQPQHF
J gene: TRBJ2-2; V gene: TRBV28; clone size: NA; D gene: NA; CDR3 DNA: TGTGCCAGCAGTTTAATATACGTTAGACAGGCTAACACCGGGGAGCTGTTTTTT; CDR3 protein: CASSLIYVRQANTGELFF
J gene: TRBJ1-1; V gene: TRBV6-5; clone size: NA; D gene: NA; CDR3 DNA: TGTGCCAGCAGTTACTCAAGTCGCCGAGCGCCTGAAGCTTTCTTT; CDR3 protein: CASSYSSRRAPEAFF
J gene: TRBJ1-1; V gene: TRBV19; clone size: NA; D gene: TRBD1; CDR3 DNA: TGTGCCAGTAGTATTCGGGACAGTGAAGCTTTCTTT; CDR3 protein: CASSIRDSEAFF
J gene: TRBJ2-5; V gene: TRBV19; clone size: NA; D gene: NA; CDR3 DNA: TGTGCCAGTAGTATAGTCGGGGGTGGGGAGACCCAGTACTTC; CDR3 protein: CASSIVGGGETQYF
J gene: TRBJ1-4; V gene: TRBV18; clone size: NA; D gene: NA; CDR3 DNA: TGTGCCAGCTTAACGGACAGCTTGCCTGAAAAACTGTTTTTT; CDR3 protein: CASLTDSLPEKLFF
J gene: TRBJ2-1; V gene: TRBV5-4; clone size: NA; D gene: NA; CDR3 DNA: TGTGCCAGCAGCCCAAGGGGGGAGGGTACCTACAATGAGCAGTTCTTC; CDR3 protein: CASSPRGEGTYNEQFF
J gene: TRBJ1-5; V gene: TRBV30; clone size: NA; D gene: NA; CDR3 DNA: TGTGCCTGGACCTCGAGAGGGCCAGGTCAGCCCCAGCATTTT; CDR3 protein: CAWTSRGPGQPQHF
J gene: TRBJ2-5; V gene: TRBV11-2; clone size: NA; D gene: TRBD2; CDR3 DNA: TGTGCCAGCAGCTTACTAGCGGGGGGCTTTTCGAAAGAGACCCAGTACTTC; CDR3 protein: CASSLLAGGFSKETQYF
J gene: TRBJ2-7; V gene: TRBV9; clone size: NA; D gene: NA; CDR3 DNA: TGTGCCAGCAGCGCCACGGGGTACGAGCAGTACTTC; CDR3 protein: CASSATGYEQYF
J gene: TRBJ2-1; V gene: TRBV7-6; clone size: NA; D gene: NA; CDR3 DNA: TGTGCCAGCAGCCCGCGGACAAAATCCGATGAGCAGTTCTTC; CDR3 protein: CASSPRTKSDEQFF
J gene: TRBJ2-1; V gene: TRBV5-1; clone size: NA; D gene: NA; CDR3 DNA: TGCGCCAGCAGGCCCGGGAGCTCCTACAATGAGCAGTTCTTC; CDR3 protein: CASRPGSSYNEQFF
J gene: TRBJ2-7; V gene: TRBV5-5; clone size: NA; D gene: NA; CDR3 DNA: TGTGCCAGCAGCAAAGAACGGTACTACGAGCAGTACTTC; CDR3 protein: CASSKERYYEQYF
J gene: TRBJ1-4; V gene: TRBV5-1; clone size: NA; D gene: TRBD1; CDR3 DNA: TGCGCCAGCAGCCTTAAGACAGGGGACAATGAAAAACTGTTTTTT; CDR3 protein: CASSLKTGDNEKLFF
J gene: TRBJ2-3; V gene: TRBV7-3; clone size: NA; D gene: TRBD2; CDR3 DNA: TGTGCCAGTGCGGGGGGCAACACAGATACGCAGTATTTT; CDR3 protein: CASAGGNTDTQYF
J gene: TRBJ2-3; V gene: TRBV27; clone size: NA; D gene: NA; CDR3 DNA: TGTGCCAGCAGTACGGGGGGCAGAACGCAGTATTTT; CDR3 protein: CASSTGGRTQYF
J gene: TRBJ2-7; V gene: TRBV28; clone size: once; D gene: TRBD2; CDR3 DNA: TGTGCCAGCAGTTTACTCTTCGGGAGGGGCGACGAGCAGTACTTC; CDR3 protein: CASSLLFGRGDEQYF
J gene: TRBJ1-2; V gene: TRBV19; clone size: NA; D gene: NA; CDR3 DNA: TGTGCCAGTACATTGTCTAGGGGAAACTATGGCTACACCTTC; CDR3 protein: CASTLSRGNYGYTF
J gene: TRBJ1-1; V gene: TRBV18; clone size: NA; D gene: NA; CDR3 DNA: TGTGCCAGCTCAGCCGACAGTGGAGAAAGAGCTTTCTTT; CDR3 protein: CASSADSGERAFF
J gene: TRBJ2-3; V gene: TRBV6-5; clone size: NA; D gene: TRBD2; CDR3 DNA: TGTGCCAGCAGTGGGACTAGCGGGGGTACAGATACGCAGTATTTT; CDR3 protein: CASSGTSGGTDTQYF
J gene: TRBJ2-6; V gene: TRBV2; clone size: once; D gene: NA; CDR3 DNA: TGTGCCAGCAGTGAGACGTCAGGTTTAGGGGCCAACGTCCTGACTTTC; CDR3 protein: CASSETSGLGANVLTF
J gene: TRBJ1-3; V gene: TRBV12-2; clone size: NA; D gene: NA; CDR3 DNA: TGTGCAAGTCGCTTAGGAGGTATAGGGGTAGACACCATATATTTT; CDR3 protein: CASRLGGIGVDTIYF
J gene: TRBJ2-7; V gene: TRBV18; clone size: NA; D gene: NA; CDR3 DNA: TGTGCCAGCTCCCAAGGGGGGGCCCCATACGAGCAGTACTTC; CDR3 protein: CASSQGGAPYEQYF
J gene: TRBJ1-2; V gene: TRBV6-6; clone size: once; D gene: NA; CDR3 DNA: TGTGCCAGCACACAGGGCCCATCAAGCTATGGCTACACCTTC; CDR3 protein: CASTQGPSSYGYTF
J gene: TRBJ2-1; V gene: TRBV7-7; clone size: NA; D gene: NA; CDR3 DNA: TGTGCCAGCAGCTTAGCGGGGCGGCATGAGCAGTTCTTC; CDR3 protein: CASSLAGRHEQFF
J gene: TRBJ2-1; V gene: TRBV7-9; clone size: NA; D gene: NA; CDR3 DNA: TGTGCCAGCAGCTTAGATAGCGGCGCCTACAATGAGCAGTTCTTC; CDR3 protein: CASSLDSGAYNEQFF
J gene: TRBJ2-1; V gene: TRBV4-1; clone size: NA; D gene: TRBD2; CDR3 DNA: TGCGCCAGCAGCCAAGATACGGGATCTTCTAGCGGGGGGGACAATGAGCAGTTCTTC; CDR3 protein: CASSQDTGSSSGGDNEQFF
J gene: TRBJ2-1; V gene: TRBV6-5; clone size: NA; D gene: NA; CDR3 DNA: TGTGCCAGCAGTTACTTAGCTTTAGGGGGCAATGAGCAGTTCTTC; CDR3 protein: CASSYLALGGNEQFF
J gene: TRBJ1-5; V gene: TRBV4-1; clone size: NA; D gene: TRBD1; CDR3 DNA: TGCGCCAGCAGCCAAGATCCGGGACAGTTAAATCAGCCCCAGCATTTT; CDR3 protein: CASSQDPGQLNQPQHF
J gene: TRBJ1-1; V gene: TRBV7-2; clone size: NA; D gene: NA; CDR3 DNA: TGTGCCAGCAGCTTTTTGAGGAGCGATGAGAAAACTGAAGCTTTCTTT; CDR3 protein: CASSFLRSDEKTEAFF
J gene: TRBJ2-3; V gene: TRBV18; clone size: NA; D gene: NA; CDR3 DNA: TGTGCCAGCTCACCACCCCAAGATACGCAGTATTTT; CDR3 protein: CASSPPQDTQYF
J gene: TRBJ1-1; V gene: TRBV30; clone size: NA; D gene: NA; CDR3 DNA: TGTGCCTGGAGTGTTTACGGGGGACCCCCCTGGACTGAAGCTTTCTTT; CDR3 protein: CAWSVYGGPPWTEAFF
J gene: TRBJ2-2; V gene: TRBV5-6; clone size: NA; D gene: TRBD1; CDR3 DNA: TGTGCCAGCAGCTTCCGGGACAGGGGGCCCACCGGGGAGCTGTTTTTT; CDR3 protein: CASSFRDRGPTGELFF
J gene: TRBJ1-2; V gene: TRBV4-1; clone size: NA; D gene: TRBD1; CDR3 DNA: TGCGCCAGCAGCCAAGATTCGGGACAGACCTATGGCTACACCTTC; CDR3 protein: CASSQDSGQTYGYTF
J gene: TRBJ2-1; V gene: TRBV5-1; clone size: NA; D gene: TRBD2; CDR3 DNA: TGCGCCAGCAGCTTGGAAGGTTGGCGGGGGGGTGCTAATGAGCAGTTCTTC; CDR3 protein: CASSLEGWRGGANEQFF
J gene: TRBJ1-2; V gene: TRBV10-2; clone size: NA; D gene: NA; CDR3 DNA: TGCGCCAGCAGTGAGTCGCGCGGAGCTAACTATGGCTACACCTTC; CDR3 protein: CASSESRGANYGYTF
J gene: TRBJ2-3; V gene: TRBV28; clone size: NA; D gene: TRBD2; CDR3 DNA: TGTGCCAGCAGTTTCCGGCTGGCTAGCGGAACTGAGGACCTTTTCACAGATACGCAGTATTTT; CDR3 protein: CASSFRLASGTEDLFTDTQYF
J gene: TRBJ2-1; V gene: TRBV10-1; clone size: NA; D gene: TRBD1; CDR3 DNA: TGCGCCAGCAGCGGGACAGGGGCGCACGCCTACAATGAGCAGTTCTTC; CDR3 protein: CASSGTGAHAYNEQFF